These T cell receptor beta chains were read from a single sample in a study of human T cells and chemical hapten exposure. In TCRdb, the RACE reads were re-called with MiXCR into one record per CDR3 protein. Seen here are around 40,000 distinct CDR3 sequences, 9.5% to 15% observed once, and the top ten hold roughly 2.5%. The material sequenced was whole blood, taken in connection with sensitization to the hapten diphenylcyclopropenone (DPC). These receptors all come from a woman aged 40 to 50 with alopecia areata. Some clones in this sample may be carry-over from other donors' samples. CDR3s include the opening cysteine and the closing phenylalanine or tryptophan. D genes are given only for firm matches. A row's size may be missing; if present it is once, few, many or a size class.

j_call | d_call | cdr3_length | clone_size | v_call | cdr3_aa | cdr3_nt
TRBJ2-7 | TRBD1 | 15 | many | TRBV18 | CASSPGQGSSYEQYF | TGTGCCAGCTCACCTGGACAGGGGAGCTCCTACGAGCAGTACTTC
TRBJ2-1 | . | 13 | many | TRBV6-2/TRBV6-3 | CASSQIDRQEQFF | TGTGCCAGCAGCCAAATTGACAGGCAAGAGCAGTTCTTC
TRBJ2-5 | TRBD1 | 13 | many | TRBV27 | CASSWTGLETQYF | TGTGCCAGCAGCTGGACAGGGTTGGAGACCCAGTACTTC
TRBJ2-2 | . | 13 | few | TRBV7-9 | CASSSQDTGELFF | TGTGCCAGCAGCTCGCAAGACACCGGGGAGCTGTTTTTT
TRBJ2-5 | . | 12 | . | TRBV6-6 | CASTFGPRTQYF | TGTGCCAGCACTTTCGGCCCCAGGACCCAGTACTTC
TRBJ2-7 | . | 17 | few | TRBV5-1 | CASSLMSRAGTSYEQYF | TGCGCCAGCAGCTTGATGTCTAGGGCAGGGACCTCCTACGAGCAGTACTTC
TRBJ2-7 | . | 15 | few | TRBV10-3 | CAISDEDTGWYEQYF | TGTGCCATCAGTGATGAGGATACTGGTTGGTACGAGCAGTACTTC
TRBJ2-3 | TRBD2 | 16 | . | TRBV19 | CASSMGSGVNLDTQYF | TGTGCCAGTAGTATGGGTAGCGGGGTCAATCTAGATACGCAGTATTTT
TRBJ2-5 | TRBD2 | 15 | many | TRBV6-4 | CASSDSAGEGETQYF | TGTGCCAGCAGTGACTCAGCGGGAGAGGGAGAGACCCAGTACTTC
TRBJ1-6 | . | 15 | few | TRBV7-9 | CASSLETGNNSPLHF | TGTGCCAGCAGCCTTGAAACAGGGAATAATTCACCCCTCCACTTT
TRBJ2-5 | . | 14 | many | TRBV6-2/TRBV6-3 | CASSYSDSKETQYF | TGTGCCAGCAGTTACTCAGACTCAAAAGAGACCCAGTACTTC
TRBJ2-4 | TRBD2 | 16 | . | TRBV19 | CASSSPSGRAKNIQYF | TGTGCCAGTAGTTCACCTAGCGGAAGAGCCAAAAACATTCAGTACTTC
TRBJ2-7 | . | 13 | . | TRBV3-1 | CASSQVYSYEQYF | TGTGCCAGCAGCCAAGTATACTCCTACGAGCAGTACTTC
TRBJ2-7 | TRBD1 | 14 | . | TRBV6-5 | CASDRGRGVGEQYF | TGTGCCAGTGACAGGGGCCGCGGGGTCGGGGAGCAGTACTTC
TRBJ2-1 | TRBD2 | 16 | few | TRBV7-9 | CASSPTPGLEAYEQFF | TGTGCCAGCAGCCCGACGCCGGGACTAGAAGCATATGAGCAGTTCTTC
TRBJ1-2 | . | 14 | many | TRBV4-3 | CASSQEIGGHGYTF | TGCGCCAGCAGCCAAGAGATCGGAGGCCATGGCTACACCTTC
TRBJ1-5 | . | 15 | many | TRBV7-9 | CASSSGTGISQPQHF | TGTGCCAGCAGCTCCGGGACCGGGATCTCACAGCCCCAGCATTTT
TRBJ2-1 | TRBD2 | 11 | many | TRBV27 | CAAGGYNEQFF | TGTGCGGCGGGAGGCTACAATGAGCAGTTCTTC
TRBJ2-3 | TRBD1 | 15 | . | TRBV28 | CASSPPGTGTDTQYF | TGTGCCAGCAGCCCCCCCGGGACAGGGACAGATACGCAGTATTTT
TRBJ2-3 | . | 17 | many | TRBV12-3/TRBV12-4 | CASAPWAGGGSTDTQYF | TGTGCCAGCGCCCCCTGGGCGGGCGGGGGCAGCACAGATACGCAGTATTTT
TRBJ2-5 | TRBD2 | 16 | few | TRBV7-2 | CASSPGLAGGQETQYF | TGTGCCAGCAGCCCGGGACTAGCGGGAGGGCAAGAGACCCAGTACTTC
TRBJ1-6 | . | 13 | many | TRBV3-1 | CASSQDPGSPLHF | TGTGCCAGCAGCCAGGACCCGGGGTCACCCCTCCACTTT
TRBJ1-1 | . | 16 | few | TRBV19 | CASTSSPGTLDTEAFF | TGTGCCAGTACTTCCTCTCCCGGGACCTTGGACACTGAAGCTTTCTTT
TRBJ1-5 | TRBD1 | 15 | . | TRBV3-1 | CASSPGTGGYQPQHF | TGTGCCAGCAGCCCCGGGACAGGGGGCTATCAGCCCCAGCATTTT
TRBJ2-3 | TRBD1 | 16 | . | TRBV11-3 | CASSRGGTGDPDTQYF | TGTGCCAGCAGCCGAGGAGGGACAGGGGACCCGGATACGCAGTATTTT
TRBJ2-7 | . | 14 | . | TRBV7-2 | CASSSSGGGYEQYF | TGTGCCAGCAGCTCTAGCGGAGGGGGATACGAGCAGTACTTC
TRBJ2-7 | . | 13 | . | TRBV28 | CASNEGEYYEQYF | TGTGCCAGCAATGAGGGGGAGTACTACGAGCAGTACTTC
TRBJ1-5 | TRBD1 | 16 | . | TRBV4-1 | CASSQDGGTGDQPQHF | TGCGCCAGCAGCCAAGATGGGGGGACAGGGGATCAGCCCCAGCATTTT
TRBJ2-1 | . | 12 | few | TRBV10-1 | CASSDIVDQQFF | TGCGCCAGCAGTGATATTGTGGACCAGCAGTTCTTC
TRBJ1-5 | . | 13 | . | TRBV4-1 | CATSHPGNQPQHF | TGCGCCACCAGCCACCCGGGCAATCAGCCCCAGCATTTT
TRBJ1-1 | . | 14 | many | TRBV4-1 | CASSTQQVNTEAFF | TGCGCCAGCAGTACCCAACAGGTGAACACTGAAGCTTTCTTT
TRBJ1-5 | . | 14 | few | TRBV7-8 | CASKLGADNQPQHF | TGTGCCAGCAAGCTTGGGGCCGACAATCAGCCCCAGCATTTT
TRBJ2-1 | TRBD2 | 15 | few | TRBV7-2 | CASSLVAGEGNEQFF | TGTGCCAGCAGCTTAGTGGCTGGGGAGGGCAATGAGCAGTTCTTC